This TCR beta chain was identified during a study of control samples from healthy donors and cancer patients. Germline CDR1 is LNHDA and CDR2 is SQIVND (reference sequence). The CDR3 is 14 amino acids. Trimming cost V 3 bases and J 5 bases, with 13 bases left between them. Assay: immunoSEQ multiplex PCR; the TCRdb copy retains only in-frame clones and omits some. The sample carries over 120,000 clones, more than 90% recorded once. J is TRBJ1-1 and V is TRBV19; no definite D call. The sequenced material came from blood. This sequence was found in a man aged 25-45 years in good health. The CDR3 sequence is CASSIGGAKTEAFF. CDR3 nucleotides: TGTGCCAGTAGTATCGGAGGAGCCAAGACTGAAGCTTTCTTT.